This T cell receptor beta chain was profiled in a study of T cell repertoires in cytomegalovirus infection. Study background: Recently described HLA-C-restricted plus well-studied HLA-B-restricted CMV epitopes were used. It can be stated that public TCR beta signatures indicated CMV infection as well as a matching HLA type.

TCRdb re-analysed the reads in MiXCR, keeping a single row per CDR3 protein. The table lists over 250,000 distinct CDR3 sequences, roughly a fifth of them singletons, with about 21% in the top ten. The trim removed 5 bases at V and 7 bases at J, leaving 13 bases unmatched. CDR1 SGHTA and CDR2 FQGNSA come from the germline V gene. The CDR3 length is 17 residues. This clonotype was found many times. Its antigen is undetermined. The clonotype originates from a human donor in good health (CMV status not recorded). Some clones in this sample may be carry-over from other donors' samples. The chain combines TRBV7-2 with TRBJ2-1; 11 bases agree with TRBD2. Sequencing used cultured PBMCs, obtained from culture after CMV antigen stimulation. The DNA of the CDR3 is TGTGCCAGCAGCACAGCCCCCGGGACTAGCGGAAGGAATGAGCAGTTCTTC. Protein product: CASSTAPGTSGRNEQFF.